This TCR beta chain originates from a study of blood T cell repertoires in COVID-19. The wider study: The cDNA or gDNA used as material had been derived from T cells, B-cell-depleted T cells, or PBMCs.

Per the original methods: Amplification with reference gene primers provided the estimates of nucleated cell counts. The protocol was immunoSEQ multiplex PCR, while the TCRdb copy is restricted to in-frame clones and leaves out a portion. That table gives V, J and clone size, and the DNA gave D and trimming. The data show roughly 190,000 clones, about 88% seen once. CDR3 size: 15 residues. Germline-derived CDR1 and CDR2 are MNHEY and SVGAGI. The V end was cut by 5 bases, the J end by 0 bases, with 11 bases between. The J gene is TRBJ1-3, the V gene TRBV6-5, with D perhaps TRBD1 (5 bases). The sample comprised peripheral blood. This clonotype originated in a woman aged 40 to 50 who had recovered from COVID-19. The CDR3 region has the DNA TGTGCCAGCAGTCATAAAGGACACTCTGGAAACACCATATATTTT. Encoded protein: CASSHKGHSGNTIYF.